These 32 T cell receptor beta chains share one sample of origin, sequenced in a study of blood T cells in healthy people across ages. The second PCR ran about 6 to 12 cycles with a sample-barcoded 5' primer and J-beta primers. Each CDR3 protein gets one entry after TCRdb re-called the 5' RACE reads with MiXCR. This repertoire shows 890,000 or so distinct CDR3 sequences, around 68% found once; its top ten account for 28%. Sequenced: blood. Every receptor here comes from a man aged 25-45 years in good health.

The chain employs TRBV6-6 and TRBJ1-6, with 8 nucleotides matching TRBD1. This CDR3 has 15 residues. Trimming took 2 bases from V and 5 from J; bases not matched to a gene: 2. CDR1 is MNHNY and CDR2 is SVGAGI in the germline V gene (reference sequence). The CDR3 loop reads CASSYAGQDNSPLHF. CDR3 DNA sequence: TGTGCCAGCAGTTACGCGGGACAGGATAATTCACCCCTCCACTTT.

This chain links TRBV6-5 with TRBJ2-3, with 15 positions matching TRBD2. Trimming took 0 bases from V and 1 from J; bases not matched to a gene: 2. CDR3 size: 18 residues. Germline V gene sequence: CDR1 MNHEY, CDR2 SVGAGI. CDR3 in amino acids: CASSYSGLAGGGTDTQYF. The CDR3 DNA follows: TGTGCCAGCAGTTACTCGGGACTAGCGGGGGGTGGCACAGATACGCAGTATTTT.

This clonotype was observed many times. This sequence joins TRBV10-3 and TRBJ2-1; 15 bases map to TRBD2. CDR1 and CDR2 from the germline V gene are ENHRY and SYGVKD. The CDR3 runs 14 residues. J gave up 9 bases and V 10 bases, and 7 bases lay outside the gene matches. The DNA of the CDR3 is TGTGCCACTCATTTGGGACTAGCGGGGGGTGAGCAGTTCTTC. Protein product: CATHLGLAGGEQFF.

This clonotype was counted ten times or more. The chain uses TRBV20-1 and TRBJ2-5; perhaps TRBD1 as D (5 bases). The CDR3 covers 13 residues. From germline, CDR1 is DFQATT and CDR2 SNEGSKA (reference sequence). V shed 5 bases and J shed 2 bases, with 12 bases lying between them. CDR3 loop: CSAYRQPQETQYF. For the CDR3, the DNA is TGCAGTGCTTACAGACAGCCGCAAGAGACCCAGTACTTC.

The sample holds one count of this clonotype. The germline gene is not matched at one end of the junction; a read error may be the cause. The chain has TRBV20-1 and TRBJ2-1; 10 bases map to TRBD2. Germline V lookup: CDR1 DFQATT, CDR2 SNEGSKA (reference sequence). The CDR3 runs to 13 residues. CDR3 bases: TGCAGTGGCTCACTAGCGGGGTATAATGAGGAGTTCTTC. Translated: CSGSLAGYNEEFF.

This chain links TRBV28 with TRBJ1-2; tentatively, D is TRBD1 (6 bases). This CDR3 spans 15 amino acids. The V gene's germline CDR1 is MDHEN and CDR2 SYDVKM. Trimming took off 7 bases at V and 8 bases at J, with 23 bases between the two ends. Written as DNA, the CDR3 is TGTGCCAGCATCCCAAGGGGGGGGCCAGGCTACGGCTACACCTTC. This gives the protein CASIPRGGPGYGYTF.

The chain combines TRBV4-3 with TRBJ1-2; 7 positions agree with TRBD1. V was clipped by 3 bases and J by 5 bases; unmatched bases: 9. CDR1 and CDR2 (germline): LGHNA, YSLEER. CDR3 length equals 15 residues. The CDR3 loop is CASSHRQGSGYGYTF. CDR3 sequence (DNA): TGCGCCAGCAGCCACCGACAGGGATCGGGGTATGGCTACACCTTC.

V gene TRBV6-5 combines with J gene TRBJ2-1, with D possibly TRBD2 on 6 matching bases. V was pared by 4 bases and J by 6 bases, with 16 bases between. The CDR3 covers 15 residues. Germline values: CDR1 MNHEY, CDR2 SVGAGI. Here the CDR3 DNA reads TGTGCCAGCAGTTCGACTAGGGCAGGCGGCAATGAGCAGTTCTTC. Residues: CASSSTRAGGNEQFF.

This clonotype was counted many times. The chain couples TRBV28 to TRBJ2-1, with unresolved D. This CDR3 has 13 residues. Germline CDR1 and CDR2: MDHEN and SYDVKM. V lost 10 bases and J 8 bases, leaving 18 bases between the germline ends. The CDR3 coding sequence is TGTGCCACCGTTAGGTCTCGCGTAGATGAGCAGTTCTTC. Its translation is CATVRSRVDEQFF.

This clonotype was detected only a few times. The chain combines TRBV29-1 with TRBJ2-1; D remains unclear. Trimming took off 4 bases at V and 10 bases at J, with 14 bases between the two ends. The germline V gene has CDR1 SQVTM and CDR2 ANQGSEA. CDR3 length: 12 amino acids. The CDR3 DNA is TGCAGCGTTGTTGGTAGTCATTCCGAGCAGTTCTTC. This codes for CSVVGSHSEQFF.

This clonotype was seen at least ten times. This could be a read error, since a much larger clone is one nucleotide away. The chain joins TRBV6-5 to TRBJ2-5; D not certain. V lost 4 bases to trimming and J lost 3 bases, with 3 bases between them. The CDR3 totals 11 residues. Germline CDR1 MNHEY, CDR2 SVGAGI. CDR3 in amino acids: CASSFKETQYF. Written as DNA, the CDR3 is TGTGCCAGCAGTTTTAAAGAGACCCAGTACTTC.

DNA of the CDR3: TGCGCCAGCAGCTGGGGACACTCCTACGAGCAGTACTTC. Translation gives CASSWGHSYEQYF. The chain couples TRBV5-1 to TRBJ2-4, with D perhaps TRBD1 (6 bases). The DNA end lines up better with TRBJ2-7; the J call may be wrong. The CDR3 sequence is 13 residues long. Per germline, CDR1 SGHRS and CDR2 YFSETQ.

The gene calls are TRBV4-2 and TRBJ2-7, with D maybe TRBD2 (7 bases). Trimming left V 11 bases short and J 4 bases short, with 21 bases between. This CDR3 has 14 amino acids. Germline V gene lookup returns CDR1 LGHNA and CDR2 YNFKEQ. The CDR3 DNA follows: TGTGCCGCGGCCCGGGGGGCCCTCGGGTACGAGCAGTACTTC. Translating gives CAAARGALGYEQYF.

Only a few counts were recorded for this clonotype. V is TRBV27 and J is TRBJ2-1; D gene unclear. The CDR3 sequence is 15 residues long. Looked up from germline, CDR1 is MNHEY and CDR2 is SMNVEV (reference sequence). Trimming stripped 5 bases from V and 4 bases from J, with 15 bases between. CDR3 nucleotides: TGTGCCAGCAGTCAATTCACCAGCCCGTACAATGAGCAGTTCTTC. Residues: CASSQFTSPYNEQFF.

There are a few counts of this clonotype. The CDR3 spells CASETSGGFNEQFF. The CDR3, as DNA: TGTGCCAGCGAGACTAGCGGGGGGTTCAATGAGCAGTTCTTC. V is TRBV28 and J is TRBJ2-1; 13 nucleotides align to TRBD2. The CDR3 length is 14 residues. CDR1 MDHEN and CDR2 SYDVKM come from the germline V gene. V shed 8 bases, J shed 6 bases, and the junction held 4 bases outside the gene matches.

The chain links TRBV9 to TRBJ1-4; D not resolved. V gave up 3 bases and J gave up 7 bases, with 10 bases separating them. Per germline, CDR1 SGDLS and CDR2 YYNGEE. This CDR3 is built from 13 residues. CDR3 loop: CASSASAGEKLFF. CDR3 DNA: TGTGCCAGCAGCGCGAGCGCCGGTGAAAAACTGTTTTTT.

A few counts support this clonotype. The J gene is TRBJ2-5, the V gene TRBV20-1, with D unclear. The CDR3 is made up of 14 amino acids. Trimming removed 6 bases at V and 2 bases at J, with 16 bases between. Germline V gives CDR1 DFQATT, CDR2 SNEGSKA (reference sequence). CDR3 loop: CSALPIGWQETQYF. CDR3 in DNA: TGCAGTGCCCTCCCGATAGGGTGGCAAGAGACCCAGTACTTC.

The chain combines TRBV4-3 with TRBJ2-5; 7 nucleotides match TRBD1. The J call is uncertain, as TRBJ2-7 better fits the DNA end. The germline V gene has CDR1 LGHNA and CDR2 YSLEER. The CDR3 has 15 amino acids. The CDR3 nucleotides read TGCGCCAGCAAGGTAATTGGGGACAGTACCTACGAGCAGTACTTC. It yields the protein CASKVIGDSTYEQYF.

V gene TRBV7-2 combines with J gene TRBJ2-7; TRBD1 aligns across 9 bases. V lost 7 bases, J lost 7 bases, and 14 bases stayed unmatched. The length of the CDR3 is 15 residues. The germline V gene encodes CDR1 SGHTA and CDR2 FQGNSA. This CDR3 reads CASTISGQGSEEQYF. CDR3 coding DNA: TGTGCCAGCACCATAAGTGGACAGGGGTCTGAGGAGCAGTACTTC.

The chain employs TRBV4-3 and TRBJ2-1, with D hard to call. The CDR3 totals 14 residues. V was clipped by 1 base and J by 2 bases, with 6 bases between them. CDR1 and CDR2 from the germline V gene are LGHNA and YSLEER. The CDR3 spells CASSQGNTYNEQFF. CDR3 nucleotide sequence: TGCGCCAGCAGCCAAGGGAATACCTACAATGAGCAGTTCTTC.

This rearrangement joins TRBV7-3 to TRBJ1-1; D gene uncertain. The CDR3 runs to 16 residues. Germline CDR1 and CDR2: SGHTA and FQGTGA. Trimming left V 0 bases short and J 8 bases short, with 19 bases between. CDR3 in amino acids: CASSLTRGGRLSEAFF. The CDR3 nucleotides are TGTGCCAGCAGCTTAACGCGGGGAGGGAGGCTTTCAGAAGCTTTCTTT.

The genes are TRBV7-9 and TRBJ2-5; D not certain. V gave up 6 bases and J gave up 1 base, with 18 bases separating them. Germline CDR1 and CDR2: SEHNR and FQNEAQ (reference sequence). The CDR3 consists of 16 residues. The CDR3 DNA sequence: TGTGCCAGCAGGGCTCCTCGTGGGGTGGGCCAAGAGACCCAGTACTTC. Translating gives CASRAPRGVGQETQYF. The full variable domain, its missing parts supplied by reference TRBV7-9 and TRBJ2-5, is DTGVSQNPRHKITKRGQNVTFRCDPISEHNRLYWYRQTLGQGPEFLTYFQNEAQLEKSRLLSDRFSAERPKGSFSTLEIQRTEQGDSAMYLCASRAPRGVGQETQYFGPGTRLLVL.

The chain carries TRBV7-9 and TRBJ2-7; D not certain. The V end was cut by 6 bases, the J end by 1 base, with 10 bases between. CDR3 size: 13 residues. CDR1 is SEHNR, CDR2 FQNEAQ, per germline (reference sequence). The CDR3 DNA reads TGTGCCAGCAGAGACCCGAAGTCCTACGAGCAGTACTTC. Amino acid sequence: CASRDPKSYEQYF.

The chain has TRBV10-3 and TRBJ1-2; possible D gene TRBD1, 6 bases. Trimming stripped 6 bases from V and 4 bases from J, with 15 bases between. The V gene's germline CDR1 is ENHRY and CDR2 SYGVKD. This CDR3 has 14 amino acids. CDR3: CAISDRSGTYGYTF. In nucleotides, the CDR3 is TGTGCCATCAGCGACAGGTCTGGCACCTATGGCTACACCTTC.

The V and J genes are TRBV7-2 and TRBJ2-3; no clear D. The V end lost 0 bases, the J end lost 10 bases, and 8 bases lay between the germline ends. This CDR3 is built from 12 residues. CDR1 is SGHTA and CDR2 is FQGNSA in the germline V gene. For the CDR3, the DNA is TGTGCCAGCAGCTTAGCCCAGCAATCGCAGTATTTT. Its translation: CASSLAQQSQYF.

The chain recombines TRBV6-4 with TRBJ2-3; D call uncertain. This CDR3 comprises 13 residues. Trimming took 6 bases from V and 4 from J, leaving 11 bases between them. Germline V gene lookup returns CDR1 MRHNA and CDR2 SNTAGT. In DNA, the CDR3 is TGTGCCAGCAGCAGCCAGCAGGCAGATACGCAGTATTTT. This codes for CASSSQQADTQYF.

The chain links TRBV29-1 to TRBJ1-2, with TRBD1 matching over 8 bases. The CDR3 sequence is 11 residues long. The junction had 2 bases not matched to a gene; V was cut back by 3 bases and J by 8 bases. CDR1 is SQVTM, CDR2 ANQGSEA, per germline. For the CDR3, the DNA is TGCAGCGTTGAGACAGGGGTAGGCTACACCTTC. Protein: CSVETGVGYTF.

This clonotype was found once. This sequence joins TRBV10-3 and TRBJ2-5, with 12 bases matching TRBD1. TRBJ2-7 matches the DNA end more closely, so the J call is doubtful. The germline gives CDR1 ENHRY, CDR2 SYGVKD. The CDR3 consists of 12 residues. CDR3 region: CATGTGGGEQYF. The CDR3 bases are TGTGCCACTGGGACAGGGGGCGGCGAGCAGTACTTC.

In its sample, this clonotype was seen a few times. A much larger clone lies one base from this, so it may be a read error. The J gene is TRBJ2-7, the V gene TRBV7-2; D is perhaps TRBD1 (5 bases). Per germline, CDR1 SGHTA and CDR2 FQGNSA. Trimming pared 5 bases from V and 2 bases from J, leaving 7 bases between. This CDR3 is 12 amino acids long. In nucleotides, the CDR3 is TGTGCCAGCAGCGTAGGGGCCTACGAGCAGTACTTC. Protein sequence: CASSVGAYEQYF.

The gene calls are TRBV2 and TRBJ2-1; 7 nucleotides align to TRBD2. V lost 2 bases, J lost 4 bases, and 11 bases stayed unmatched. From germline, CDR1 is SNHLY and CDR2 FYNNEI. This CDR3 is built from 17 residues. CDR3 region: CASSEWGLRDYYNEQFF. The CDR3 DNA reads TGTGCCAGCAGTGAATGGGGACTCCGGGACTATTACAATGAGCAGTTCTTC.

This clonotype was picked up a small number of times. V and J are TRBV5-6 and TRBJ2-6; a possible D gene is TRBD2 (6 bases). Trimming left V 2 bases short and J 0 bases short, with 12 bases between. This CDR3 has 17 amino acids. The V gene's germline CDR1 is SGHDT and CDR2 YYEEEE. CDR3 sequence reads: CASSFEQGLSGANVLTF. Here the CDR3 DNA reads TGTGCCAGCAGCTTTGAGCAGGGACTCTCTGGGGCCAACGTCCTGACTTTC.

The chain uses TRBV12-3 or TRBV12-4 and TRBJ1-5; perhaps TRBD1 as D (5 bases). This CDR3 is 15 amino acids long. The ends were cut back, 5 bases at V and 3 bases at J, with 14 bases in the middle. DNA for the CDR3: TGTGCCAGCAGTATCCGGGACGGACTCAATCAGCCCCAGCATTTT. It translates to CASSIRDGLNQPQHF.